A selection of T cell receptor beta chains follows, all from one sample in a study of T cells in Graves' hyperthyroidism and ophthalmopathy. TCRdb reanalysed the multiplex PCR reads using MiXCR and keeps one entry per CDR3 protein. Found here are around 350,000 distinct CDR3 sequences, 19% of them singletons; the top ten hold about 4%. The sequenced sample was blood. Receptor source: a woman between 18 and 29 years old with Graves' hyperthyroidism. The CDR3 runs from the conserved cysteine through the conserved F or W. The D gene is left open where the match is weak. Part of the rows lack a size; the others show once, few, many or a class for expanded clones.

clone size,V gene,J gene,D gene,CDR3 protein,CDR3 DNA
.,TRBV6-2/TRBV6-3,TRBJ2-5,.,CASSYLTAQETQYF,TGTGCCAGCAGTTACCTGACAGCCCAAGAGACCCAGTACTTC
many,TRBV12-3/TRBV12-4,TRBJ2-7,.,CASLQGYEQYF,TGTGCCAGCCTACAGGGCTACGAGCAGTACTTC
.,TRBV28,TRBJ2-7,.,CASSSTGLPHEQYF,TGTGCCAGCAGTTCAACGGGACTCCCCCACGAGCAGTACTTC
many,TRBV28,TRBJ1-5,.,CASSPFTGSNQPQHF,TGTGCCAGCAGTCCCTTTACGGGGAGCAATCAGCCCCAGCATTTT
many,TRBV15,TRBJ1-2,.,CATSEGGLKRGGYTF,TGTGCCACCAGCGAGGGGGGCCTGAAGAGGGGAGGCTACACCTTC
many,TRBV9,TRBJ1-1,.,CASSVGGKNTEAFF,TGTGCCAGCAGCGTAGGGGGCAAGAACACTGAAGCTTTCTTT
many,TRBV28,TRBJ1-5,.,CASTPPPGQSNQPQHF,TGTGCCAGCACTCCGCCCCCGGGACAAAGCAATCAGCCCCAGCATTTT
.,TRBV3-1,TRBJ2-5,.,CASSPSFGETQYF,TGTGCCAGCAGCCCTTCTTTCGGGGAGACCCAGTACTTC
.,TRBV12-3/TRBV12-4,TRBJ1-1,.,CASSLAVGAAEAFF,TGTGCCAGCAGTTTGGCCGTGGGGGCAGCTGAAGCTTTCTTT
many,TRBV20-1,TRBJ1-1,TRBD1,CSAPYRGHTEAFF,TGCAGTGCGCCCTACAGGGGGCACACTGAAGCTTTCTTT
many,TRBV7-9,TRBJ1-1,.,CASSPRQEAFF,TGTGCCAGCAGCCCCAGACAGGAAGCTTTCTTT
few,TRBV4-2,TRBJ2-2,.,CASSPFDQGRTGELFF,TGTGCCAGCAGCCCCTTTGACCAGGGCAGGACCGGGGAGCTGTTTTTT
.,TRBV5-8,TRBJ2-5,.,CASSPIRTQYF,TGTGCCAGCAGCCCAATCAGGACCCAGTACTTC
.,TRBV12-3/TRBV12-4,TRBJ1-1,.,CASLAPGFEAFF,TGTGCCAGCCTAGCTCCGGGATTTGAAGCTTTCTTT
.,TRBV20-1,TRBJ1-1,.,CSAGGLRGTLFESFF,TGCAGTGCTGGCGGTCTGAGAGGGACCCTCTTCGAATCTTTCTTT
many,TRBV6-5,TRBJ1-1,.,CASSYLGTEAFF,TGTGCCAGCAGTTACTTGGGGACTGAAGCTTTCTTT
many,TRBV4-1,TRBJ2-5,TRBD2,CASSQGLAAMNFQETQYF,TGCGCCAGCAGCCAAGGGCTAGCGGCCATGAATTTCCAAGAGACCCAGTACTTC
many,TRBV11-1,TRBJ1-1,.,CASSLATNTEAFF,TGTGCCAGCAGCTTGGCTACGAACACTGAAGCTTTCTTT
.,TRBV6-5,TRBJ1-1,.,CASSSPRIEDTEAFF,TGTGCCAGCAGTTCCCCCCGGATCGAAGACACTGAAGCTTTCTTT
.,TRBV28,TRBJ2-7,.,CASSAREDSSYEQYF,TGTGCCAGCAGTGCCCGGGAAGACAGCTCCTACGAGCAGTACTTC
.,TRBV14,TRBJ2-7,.,CASSRTLFTRATSSGQYF,TGTGCCAGCAGCCGCACTCTGTTTACCCGAGCCACATCCTCGGGGCAGTACTTC
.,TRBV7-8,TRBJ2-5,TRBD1,CASVKDAGTGHQETQYF,TGTGCCAGCGTAAAGGATGCCGGGACAGGGCACCAAGAGACCCAGTACTTC
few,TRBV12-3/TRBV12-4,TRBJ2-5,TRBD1,CASSSWTGGGETQYF,TGTGCCAGCAGTTCCTGGACAGGGGGGGGAGAGACCCAGTACTTC
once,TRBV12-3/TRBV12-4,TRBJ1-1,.,CASRQQAENTEAFF,TGTGCCAGCAGACAACAGGCAGAGAACACTGAAGCTTTCTTT
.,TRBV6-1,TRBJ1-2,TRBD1,CASSEGGQPANYGYTF,TGTGCCAGCAGTGAAGGGGGACAGCCAGCTAACTATGGCTACACCTTC
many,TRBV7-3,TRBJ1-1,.,CASSLRGDGITRAFF,TGTGCCAGCAGCCTCCGGGGGGACGGAATAACAAGAGCTTTCTTT
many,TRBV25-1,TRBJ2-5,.,CASSAYFGGAQETQYF,TGTGCCAGCAGTGCCTATTTTGGGGGGGCCCAAGAGACCCAGTACTTC
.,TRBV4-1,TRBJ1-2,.,CASSQAARAGDYGYTF,TGCGCCAGCAGCCAGGCCGCGAGGGCAGGGGACTATGGCTACACCTTC
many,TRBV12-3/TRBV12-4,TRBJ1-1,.,CASSPQIDGTEAFF,TGTGCCAGCAGTCCCCAAATTGACGGCACTGAAGCTTTCTTT
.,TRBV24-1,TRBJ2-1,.,CATSDWQGLNEKFF,TGTGCCACCAGTGATTGGCAGGGTCTGAATGAGAAGTTCTTC
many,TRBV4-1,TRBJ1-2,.,CASSQVKLEGNYGYTF,TGCGCCAGCAGCCAAGTAAAGTTGGAGGGGAACTATGGCTACACCTTC
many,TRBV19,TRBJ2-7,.,CASSILFGGEISSYEQYF,TGTGCCAGTAGTATACTTTTCGGGGGAGAAATCAGCTCCTACGAGCAGTACTTC
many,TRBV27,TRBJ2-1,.,CASSRPDSYNEQFF,TGTGCCAGCAGCCGTCCCGACTCCTACAATGAGCAGTTCTTC